The source of this T cell receptor (beta chain) is a study of long-term antiretroviral therapy in people with HIV (dated by TCRdb to the early 2020s). As for the study more broadly: The earliest samples were collected roughly a decade before the 2015 WHO recommendation for immediate ART, at a time when ART was usually postponed until CD4 counts fell. This retrospective serial study examined whether starting ART and sustained HIV suppression were associated with changes in the composition and diversity of the TRB repertoire in peripheral blood. A total of 150 to 200 cryopreserved PBMC samples came from a few dozen adults with confirmed HIV infection and were collected serially over a mean of roughly six years (range 1-12). Of the 30 participants with HIV, roughly twelve were female. Test extractions of a monoclonal T-cell line alongside 30 to 35 polyclonal samples showed no cross-contamination during QIAcube processing.

The CDR3 contains 14 residues, cysteine and phenylalanine counted. Here the CDR3 DNA is all that survives: 42 bases in frame from base 1. Ends trimmed: V by 1 base, J by 5 bases; bases unmatched to a gene: 1. CDR1 and CDR2, per the germline V gene, are LGHNA and YSLEER. Study-wide findings and limitations: The samples were dated from about 2004 to 2017, and the ART regimens that were used may be less effective than current ART regimens. Because PBMC availability was limited, only the TCR beta chain was sequenced, with no alpha chain pairing. The repertoire was dominated across all time points by expanded TRB clones identified before ART initiation, although this dominance was seen to fluctuate and to decrease in many PLHIV after ART. Starting ART was linked to a significant rise in TRB diversity, yet even after long-term ART the diversity remained significantly lower than in transplant donor controls. Inferences about post-ART repertoire changes were limited because no data were available on ART adherence, viral resistance or therapy changes. Because cell numbers in pre-ART samples were limited, unsorted PBMC were profiled instead of sorted CD4+ and CD8+ T cells. HIV repertoires had narrower CDR3 length ranges than controls, and the network structure suggested an antigen-experienced repertoire that shifted only slightly toward naive after ART.

Concerning this clone: Its antigen is not yet known. Nothing much larger sits one base from this clone, and base qualities are not available.

The immunoSEQ hsTCRB v3.0 assay was used at survey level resolution to sequence the TRB variable region. TRB sequencing targeted a depth of 40,000-50,000 T-cell genomes per sample. An Illumina MiSeq with a v3 150-cycle kit was used to sequence the pooled TRB libraries. The original pipeline was this. Repertoire analysis ran in R within a reproducible Nextflow workflow covering QC, data transformation and analysis. LymphoSeq2, an R package for exploring AIRR-Seq data, was used to implement the custom analyses. A handful of samples that produced fewer than 5000 total TRB sequences were removed, so approximately 190 HIV repertoires were analyzed. Among the approximately 200 retained HIV repertoires, some 59 were collected before ART initiation and 120 to 130 after ART initiation. Repertoires were downsampled to 5000 TRB nucleotide sequences, with summary statistics averaged over 100 downsampling iterations. Only TRB sequences with CDR3 regions of at least seven amino acids were retained for analysis. A Shannon entropy-derived clonality score and the Gini coefficient were used to measure diversity. In the repertoire networks, any two of the top 5000 CDR3 amino acid sequences were connected whenever the two sequences differed by an edit distance of one. For TRB CDR3 amino acid sequences, antigen specificity groups and MHC restriction were predicted with GLIPH2. To flag known CMV, EBV, HIV or tissue antigen associations, CDR3 amino acid sequences were matched against VDJdb and McPAS-TCR. Pre-ART, post-ART and control groups were compared with Wilcoxon signed-rank tests and Holm-Bonferroni correction. Imported from immuneACCESS, the table was reduced by TCRdb to in-frame sequences with V and J called. These copies leave out some clones; in studies compared against another copy, an unresolved V gene accounts for under half, and the cause of the remainder is not known. For V, J and clone size, that table is used; D and trimming come from the DNA. For this sample there are about 36,000 clones; about 80% appear just once. The ten largest clones represent about 6% of the sample.

To be included, a participant needed at least one PBMC sample from before ART initiation plus at least two post-ART samples. Every participant with HIV received treatment in the United States of America. Before DNA extraction, cryopreserved samples of about 0.95-10 million PBMC were thawed and washed. At the time of the earliest PBMC sample for each participant with HIV, ages ranged from about 20 to 54 years. PBMC samples from each participant spanned 1-4 timepoints before ART initiation and 2-8 timepoints after ART initiation, with a median of 7 samples. Serial HIV viral load, CD4+ T-cell count, ART history and demographic data were obtained for every participant. Using a Qiagen kit on a QIAcube, genomic DNA was extracted from unsorted PBMC, with samples processed in batches of 12.

The rearrangement joined TRBV4-3 to TRBJ2-1; 8 bases in between match TRBD2. The sequencing here drew on unsorted PBMCs, taken 3.4 years after starting antiretroviral therapy. This TCR derives from a young man with HIV. The DNA is as follows: TGCGCCAGCAGCCAAGCGGGGGGGGACAATGAGCAGTTCTTC. Its protein is CASSQAGGDNEQFF.